This T cell receptor beta chain was recorded in a study of regulatory T cells in long-lasting Graves disease. CDR1 is DFQATT and CDR2 is SNEGSKA in the germline V gene (reference sequence). V was pared by 0 bases and J by 4 bases, with 18 bases between. The CDR3 totals 16 residues. TCR beta libraries were built with iRepertoire HTBI primers and Arm-PCR of CDR3 regions. Via MiXCR, TCRdb re-called the multiplex PCR reads, giving one row per CDR3 protein. The table lists 420,000 or so distinct CDR3 sequences, about a sixth of them singletons. Time point denoted: newly diagnosed GD, antithyroid drugs for less than 3 months. RNA extracted from PBMCs served as the sequencing template. There are many counts of this clonotype. These data were also reused for a study on T cells in Graves' hyperthyroidism and ophthalmopathy.

Sequencing used peripheral blood mononuclear cells (PBMCs), obtained at new diagnosis, from a patient treated with antithyroid drugs. This rearrangement joins TRBV20-1 to TRBJ1-1; a possible D gene is TRBD1 (5 bases). This TCR came from a woman between 18 and 29 years old with Graves disease. The DNA for the CDR3 is TGCAGTGCTAGAGATGTGGCCAGGGTAATGAGCACTGAAGCTTTCTTT. Translating it yields CSARDVARVMSTEAFF.